Listed here is a single T cell receptor (beta chain). Its cognate antigen is unknown. This entry belongs to a study of T cells in localized non-small cell lung cancer. The table came from immunoSEQ multiplex PCR; TCRdb's copy has only in-frame clones and leaves some out. The sample holds about 52,000 clones; 75% to 90% are singletons and the top ten take 15% to 20%. Study-level results: Peak T cell clonality was found in uninvolved adjacent lung, exceeding tumor.

Trimming removed 2 bases at V and 1 base at J, with 5 bases between. Germline loops: CDR1 MNHEY, CDR2 SVGAGI. CDR3 size: 13 residues. The V gene is TRBV6-5, the J gene TRBJ2-5; D is undetermined. The sequencing here drew on peripheral blood, taken before any cancer treatment. This receptor was identified in a male donor at least 60 years old with stage III squamous cell lung carcinoma. CDR3 sequence reads: CASSYQIQETQYF. In DNA, the CDR3 is TGTGCCAGCAGTTACCAGATCCAAGAGACCCAGTACTTC.